This TCR beta chain was retrieved from a study of vaccination effects on CD4 cells after COVID-19 (dated 2022 in TCRdb). Turning to the overall study: Two doses of either the BNT162b2 or the mRNA-1273 mRNA SARS-CoV-2 vaccine were administered to participants. The full study included 10 to 11 COVID-19 convalescent patients and several SARS-CoV-2-naive healthy vaccine recipients. In the study, cultures from other donors were sequenced using the Oncomine TCR Beta short-read assay on an Illumina iSeq 100. The study compared SARS-CoV-2 spike-specific CD4+ TCR repertoires before and after mRNA vaccination in COVID-19 convalescent patients and infection-naive vaccine recipients. The full study reports these points: At late post-vaccination timepoints, both infection-induced and vaccine-induced clones showed marked clonal contraction, consistent with waning T cell responses. Among healthy vaccine recipients, nearly all vaccine-induced clones were SARS-CoV-2 mono-reactive, and only 1 of 255 was cross-reactive with common cold coronaviruses. The study was limited by a small number of convalescent patients, and early post-infection timepoints were lacking.

The ViraFEST assay stimulated PBMC with viral peptide pools and then used TCR sequencing to identify antigen-specific CD4+ T cell clonotypes by expansion. After more than 9 days of culture, CD4+ T cells were isolated with the EasySep CD4+ T cell isolation kit. Negative nucleocapsid antibody results before and after vaccination confirmed that the healthy vaccine recipients had no prior SARS-CoV-2 infection. Under 2.5 million PBMC per well were cultured with approximately 10 ug/ml peptides in IMDM containing approximately 4.5% human AB serum, approximately 10 IU/ml IL-2 and gentamicin. On days 3 and 7, half of the culture medium was replaced with fresh IL-2-containing medium. Unless otherwise noted, each peptide stimulation condition was cultured in triplicate wells. PBMC were separated from whole blood using Ficoll-Paque Plus gradient centrifugation and were then either cryopreserved at -140C or used fresh. The spike proteins of SARS-CoV-2 and of the common cold coronaviruses HCoV-NL63, HCoV-OC43 and HCoV-229E were spanned by overlapping peptide pools. The QIAamp micro DNA kit was used to extract genomic DNA from the cultured CD4+ T cells.

Library preparation used the immunoSEQ multiplex PCR assay. DNA from the CD4+ T cells that had been cultured and isolated underwent TCR beta CDR3 sequencing. Concerning the study's data processing: The analysis removed non-productive TCR sequences, trimmed reads to the CDR3 region, and retained only CDR3s that were 7 or more amino acids long. Antigen-specific clonotypes were identified with the MANAFEST web app by comparing expansion in peptide wells against reference cultures. To be called positive, a clone needed expansion at FDR<0.05 compared with the reference and with all other wells, an odds ratio greater than 5, and a frequency greater than 0.1% in two replicate wells. A clonotype was called cross-reactive if it was significantly expanded both in SARS-CoV-2 spike wells and in at least one common cold coronavirus spike condition. Levenshtein distance calculated with the stringdist R package was used to assess CDR3 similarity, and unrooted trees were constructed with ape in R 3.6.1. Sourced from immuneACCESS, this table was stored by TCRdb with only in-frame sequences that have V and J called. A share of the clones is absent; for the studies checked, an unresolved V gene accounts for under half, and the remainder has no known explanation. V and J calls and clone size come straight from that table; D and trimming were deduced from the DNA. In all, the sample holds around 79,000 clones, and 74% of those were seen once. The ten largest clonotypes hold about 1.7% of the sample.

In regard to this clone: No antigen is known for it. No base quality values were provided; no much bigger clone lies one nucleotide off.

The receptor was derived from a human donor who received a COVID-19 vaccine. Here the sequenced sample was CD4+ T cells from PBMCs cultured with HCoV-229E spike peptides, taken before COVID-19 vaccination. This sample's cell subset or site label indicates: HCoV-229E spike overlapping peptide pool stimulation.

This receptor carries the CDR3 CASSLVLGSDWKETQYF. The nucleotides read TGTGCCAGCAGCTTAGTCTTGGGGTCGGATTGGAAAGAGACCCAGTACTTC. The sequence joins TRBV5-5 to TRBJ2-5, with the D gene not confidently named. The germline V gene (reference sequence) provides CDR1 SGHKS and CDR2 YYEKEE. The CDR3 numbers 17 residues from cysteine through phenylalanine. Only the CDR3 portion is preserved as DNA: 51 bases, with reading frame beginning at the first base. V sheds 2 bases and J sheds 3 bases, leaving 20 bases between their ends.